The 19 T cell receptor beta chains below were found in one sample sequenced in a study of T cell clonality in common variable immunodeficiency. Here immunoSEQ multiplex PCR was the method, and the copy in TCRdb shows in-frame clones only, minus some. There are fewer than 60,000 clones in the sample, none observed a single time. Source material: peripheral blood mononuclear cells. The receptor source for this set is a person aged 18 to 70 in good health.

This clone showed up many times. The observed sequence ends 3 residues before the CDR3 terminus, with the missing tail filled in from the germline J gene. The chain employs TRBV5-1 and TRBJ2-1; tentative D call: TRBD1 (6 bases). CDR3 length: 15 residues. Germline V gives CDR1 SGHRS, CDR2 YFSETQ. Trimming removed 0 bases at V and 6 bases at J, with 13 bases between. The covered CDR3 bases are TGCGCCAGCAGCTTGGCGCCAGGGACAAGCAATGAG. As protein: CASSLAPGTSNE. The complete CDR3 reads CASSLAPGTSNEQFF.

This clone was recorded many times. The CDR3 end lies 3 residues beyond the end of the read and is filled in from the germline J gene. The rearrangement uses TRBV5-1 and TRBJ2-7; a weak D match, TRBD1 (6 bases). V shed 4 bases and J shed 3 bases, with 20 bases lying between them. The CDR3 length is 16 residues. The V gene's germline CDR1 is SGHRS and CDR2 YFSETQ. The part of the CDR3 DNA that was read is TGCGCCAGCAGCCCCCTTACAGGGCTGGAAAGCTACGAG. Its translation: CASSPLTGLESYE. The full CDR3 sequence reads CASSPLTGLESYEQYF.

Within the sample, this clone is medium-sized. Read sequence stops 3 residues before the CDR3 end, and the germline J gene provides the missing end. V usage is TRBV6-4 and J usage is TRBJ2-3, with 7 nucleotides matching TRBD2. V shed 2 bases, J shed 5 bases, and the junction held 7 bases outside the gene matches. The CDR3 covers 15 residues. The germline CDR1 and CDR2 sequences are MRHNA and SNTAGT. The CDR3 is CASSDGAGGGDTQYF. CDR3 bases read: TGTGCCAGCAGTGACGGCGCTGGGGGGGGAGATACG.

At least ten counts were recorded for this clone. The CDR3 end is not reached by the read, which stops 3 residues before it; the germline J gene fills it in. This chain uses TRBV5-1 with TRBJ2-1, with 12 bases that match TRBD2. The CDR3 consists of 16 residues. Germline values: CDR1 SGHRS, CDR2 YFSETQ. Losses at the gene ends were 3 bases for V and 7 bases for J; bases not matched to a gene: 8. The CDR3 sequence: CASSSTGLAGKNEQFF. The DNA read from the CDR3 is TGCGCCAGCAGCTCAACCGGACTAGCGGGGAAGAATGAG.

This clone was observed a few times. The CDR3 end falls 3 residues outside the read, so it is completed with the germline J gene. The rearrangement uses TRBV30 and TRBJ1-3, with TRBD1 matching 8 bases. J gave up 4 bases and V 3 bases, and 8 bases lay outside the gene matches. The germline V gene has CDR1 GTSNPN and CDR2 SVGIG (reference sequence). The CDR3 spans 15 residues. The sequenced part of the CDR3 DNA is TGTGCCTGGAGCCCTCAGGGGGCGCTCGGAAACACC. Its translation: CAWSPQGALGNT. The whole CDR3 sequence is CAWSPQGALGNTIYF.

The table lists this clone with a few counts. The CDR3 is CARSWGQQLYGYTF. The covered CDR3 bases are TGTGCCAGAAGCTGGGGACAGCAACTCTATGGC. This rearrangement joins TRBV5-3 to TRBJ1-2, with TRBD1 matching over 7 bases. The read gets to within 3 residues of the CDR3 end, and the germline J gene fills in the rest. TRBV5-3 is an open reading frame, and its role is uncertain. V lost 3 bases and J lost 4; bases outside the gene matches: 6. The CDR3 runs 14 residues.

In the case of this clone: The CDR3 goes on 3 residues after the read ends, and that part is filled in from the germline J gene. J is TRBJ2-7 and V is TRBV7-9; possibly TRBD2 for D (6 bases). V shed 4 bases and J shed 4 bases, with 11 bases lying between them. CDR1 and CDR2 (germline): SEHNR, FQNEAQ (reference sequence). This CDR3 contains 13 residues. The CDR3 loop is CASSSPGRYEQYF. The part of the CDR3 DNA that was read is TGTGCCAGCAGCTCCCCGGGGAGGTACGAG.

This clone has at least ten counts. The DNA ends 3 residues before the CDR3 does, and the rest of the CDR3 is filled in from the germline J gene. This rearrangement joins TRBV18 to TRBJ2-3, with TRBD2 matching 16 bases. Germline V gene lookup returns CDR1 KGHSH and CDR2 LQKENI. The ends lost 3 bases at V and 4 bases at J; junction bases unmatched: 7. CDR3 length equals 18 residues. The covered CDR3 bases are TGTGCCAGCTCACCCCCGGGACTAGCGGGGGGGCAAGCAGATACG. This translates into CASSPPGLAGGQADT. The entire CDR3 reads CASSPPGLAGGQADTQYF.

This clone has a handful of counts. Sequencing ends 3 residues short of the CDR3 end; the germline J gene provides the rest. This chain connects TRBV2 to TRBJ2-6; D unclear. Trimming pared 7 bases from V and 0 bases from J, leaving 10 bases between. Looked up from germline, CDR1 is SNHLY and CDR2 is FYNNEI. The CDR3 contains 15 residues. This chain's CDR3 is CASTFRSSGANVLTF. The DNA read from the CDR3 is TGTGCCAGCACGTTCAGGAGCTCTGGGGCCAACGTC. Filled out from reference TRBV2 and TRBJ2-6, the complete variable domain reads EPEVTQTPSHQVTQMGQEVILRCVPISNHLYFYWYRQILGQKVEFLVSFYNNEISEKSEIFDDQFSVERPDGSNFTLKIRSTKLEDSAMYFCASTFRSSGANVLTFGAGSRLTVL.

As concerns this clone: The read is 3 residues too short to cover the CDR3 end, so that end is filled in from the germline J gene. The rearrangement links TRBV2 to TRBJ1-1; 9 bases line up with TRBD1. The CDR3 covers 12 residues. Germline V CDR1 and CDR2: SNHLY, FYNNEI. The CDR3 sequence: CASSRTGEKAFF. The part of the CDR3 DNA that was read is TGTGCCAGCAGTAGGACAGGGGAGAAA.

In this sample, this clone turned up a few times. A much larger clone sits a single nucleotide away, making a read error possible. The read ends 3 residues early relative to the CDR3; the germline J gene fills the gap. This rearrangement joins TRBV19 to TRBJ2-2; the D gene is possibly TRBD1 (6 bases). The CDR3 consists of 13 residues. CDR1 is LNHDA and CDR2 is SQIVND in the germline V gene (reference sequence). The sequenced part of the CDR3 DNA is TGTGCCAGTAGTAGGGGGCTGGGAGAAAAG. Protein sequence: CASSRGLGEK. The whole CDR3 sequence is CASSRGLGEKLFF.

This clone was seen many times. CDR3 DNA (partial): TGTGCCAGCAGTGAGGACAGGGGTGGGACCACTGAA. Translated, it gives CASSEDRGGTTE. The whole CDR3 protein is CASSEDRGGTTEAFF. The V call is TRBV2, the J call TRBJ1-1; 9 positions match TRBD1. The read ends 3 residues before the CDR3 terminus; that terminus is restored from the germline J gene. This CDR3 contains 15 residues. CDR1 is SNHLY, CDR2 FYNNEI, per germline. V was pared by 3 bases and J by 4 bases, with 6 bases of the junction left unmatched.

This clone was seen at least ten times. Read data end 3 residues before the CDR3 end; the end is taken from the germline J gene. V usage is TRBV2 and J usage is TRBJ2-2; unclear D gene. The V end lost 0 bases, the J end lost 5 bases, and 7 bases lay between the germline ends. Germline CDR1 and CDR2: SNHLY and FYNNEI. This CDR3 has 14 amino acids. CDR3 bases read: TGTGCCAGCAGTGAAGCGGGCTTGACCGGGGAG. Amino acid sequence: CASSEAGLTGE. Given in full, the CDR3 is CASSEAGLTGELFF.

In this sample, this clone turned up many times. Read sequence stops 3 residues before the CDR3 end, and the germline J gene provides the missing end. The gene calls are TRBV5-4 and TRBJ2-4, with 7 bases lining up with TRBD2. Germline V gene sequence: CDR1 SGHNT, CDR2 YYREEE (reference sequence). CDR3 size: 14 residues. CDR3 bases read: TGTGCCAGCAGCTTGGGCGGGGGAGAAGAGACT. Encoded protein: CASSLGGGEET. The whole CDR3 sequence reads CASSLGGGEETQYF.

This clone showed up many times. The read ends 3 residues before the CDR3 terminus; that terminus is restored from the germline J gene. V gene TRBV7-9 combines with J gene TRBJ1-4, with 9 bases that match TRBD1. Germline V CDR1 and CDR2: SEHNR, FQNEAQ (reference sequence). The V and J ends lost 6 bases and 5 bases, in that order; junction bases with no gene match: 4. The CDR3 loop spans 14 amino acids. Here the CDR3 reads CASSFDRGNEKLFF. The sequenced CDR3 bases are TGTGCCAGCAGTTTCGACAGGGGGAATGAAAAA.

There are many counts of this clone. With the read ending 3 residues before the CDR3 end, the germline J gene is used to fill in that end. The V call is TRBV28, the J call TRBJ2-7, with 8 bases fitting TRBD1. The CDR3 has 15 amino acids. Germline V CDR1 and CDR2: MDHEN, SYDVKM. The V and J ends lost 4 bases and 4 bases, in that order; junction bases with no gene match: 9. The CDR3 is CASSSHTQGAYEQYF. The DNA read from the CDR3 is TGTGCCAGCAGTTCCCATACCCAGGGGGCTTACGAG.

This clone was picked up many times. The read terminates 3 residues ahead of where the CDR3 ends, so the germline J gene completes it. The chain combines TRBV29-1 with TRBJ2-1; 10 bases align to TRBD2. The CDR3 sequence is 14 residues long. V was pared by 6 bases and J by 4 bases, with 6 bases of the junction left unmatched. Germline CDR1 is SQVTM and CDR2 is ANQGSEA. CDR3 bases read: TGCAGCGTGACCAAAGCGGGGGGGTACAATGAG. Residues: CSVTKAGGYNE. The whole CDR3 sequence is CSVTKAGGYNEQFF.

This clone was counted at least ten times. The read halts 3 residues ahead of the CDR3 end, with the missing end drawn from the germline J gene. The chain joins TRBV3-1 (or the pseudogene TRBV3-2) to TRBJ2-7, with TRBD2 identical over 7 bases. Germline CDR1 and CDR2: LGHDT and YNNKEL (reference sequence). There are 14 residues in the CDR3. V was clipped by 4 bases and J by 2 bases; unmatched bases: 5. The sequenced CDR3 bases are TGTGCCAGCAGCCCCGGACTAGAAGCCTACGAG. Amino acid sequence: CASSPGLEAYE. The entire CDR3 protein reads CASSPGLEAYEQYF.

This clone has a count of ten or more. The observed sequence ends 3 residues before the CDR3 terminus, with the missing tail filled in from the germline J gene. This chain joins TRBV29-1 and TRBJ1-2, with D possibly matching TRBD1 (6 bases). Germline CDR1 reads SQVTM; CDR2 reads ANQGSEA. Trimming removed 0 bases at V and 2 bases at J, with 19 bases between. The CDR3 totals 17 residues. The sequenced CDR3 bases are TGCAGCGTTGAAGATCGGCAGGGGCCCAAGGGGAACTATGGC. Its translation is CSVEDRQGPKGNYG. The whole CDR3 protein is CSVEDRQGPKGNYGYTF.